This TCR beta chain was captured by sequencing in a study of blood T cells in healthy people across ages. In the study overall: T cells yielded about one barcoded beta molecule per two cells through template switching. General observations from the study: Conclusively comparing naive with antigen-experienced cells was impossible with unsorted PBMCs. In the absence of known donor CMV status, changes in expanded clonotypes were possibly confounded. Observed TCR beta diversity per million T cells went down as age went up. This fall followed a roughly linear course with age.

PCR was performed a second time for 7 to 11 cycles using a sample-barcoded 5' primer and a J-beta primer mix. MiXCR, applied by TCRdb to the 5' RACE reads, yields one record per CDR3 protein. Counted here are roughly 1,300,000 distinct CDR3 sequences, 59% occurring once; the ten biggest clones make up over 6.5%. Comments on this clonotype: What it binds is not known.

The CDR3 contains 12 residues. With 10 bases removed from V and 7 bases from J, the gap between germline ends came to 16 bases. Germline V gives CDR1 ENHRY, CDR2 SYGVKD. The clonotype originates from a man aged 18 to 35 in good health. J is TRBJ1-2 and V is TRBV10-3, with D possibly TRBD1 on 6 matching bases. Sequenced material: blood. DNA for the CDR3: TGTGCCAACGCAGATACAGGGTTTGGCTACACCTTC. It codes for CANADTGFGYTF.